Below, one TCR beta chain is given with its context. Study members were between roughly 18 and 90 years old and lived in 20 to 25 US regions. Grouping used clinical history reported by participants in a survey and questionnaire. This sample stems from a study of blood T cell repertoires in COVID-19. Across the whole study: Sample material is recorded as cDNA or gDNA derived from T cells, B-cell-depleted T cells, or PBMCs.

CDR1 and CDR2 (germline): SGHDT, YYEEEE. V gave up 4 bases and J gave up 4 bases, with 14 bases separating them. This CDR3 has 14 residues. In the original processing: Estimation of nucleated cell counts was performed using reference gene primer amplification. Sequencing used immunoSEQ multiplex PCR; TCRdb keeps in-frame clones, though not all of them. The DNA was the basis for D and trimming; V, J and clone size are from that table. Altogether 220,000 or so clones are present, about 86% being singletons, with the ten largest covering approximately 1.3%. The source is a woman in her thirties or forties with acute COVID-19. The chain joins TRBV5-6 to TRBJ1-2; tentative D call: TRBD1 (5 bases). The sequenced sample was PBMCs or T cells enriched from blood (not recorded which). Written as DNA, the CDR3 is TGTGCCAGCAGCCCGGGACTTTCATTCTATGGCTACACCTTC. The encoded protein is CASSPGLSFYGYTF.